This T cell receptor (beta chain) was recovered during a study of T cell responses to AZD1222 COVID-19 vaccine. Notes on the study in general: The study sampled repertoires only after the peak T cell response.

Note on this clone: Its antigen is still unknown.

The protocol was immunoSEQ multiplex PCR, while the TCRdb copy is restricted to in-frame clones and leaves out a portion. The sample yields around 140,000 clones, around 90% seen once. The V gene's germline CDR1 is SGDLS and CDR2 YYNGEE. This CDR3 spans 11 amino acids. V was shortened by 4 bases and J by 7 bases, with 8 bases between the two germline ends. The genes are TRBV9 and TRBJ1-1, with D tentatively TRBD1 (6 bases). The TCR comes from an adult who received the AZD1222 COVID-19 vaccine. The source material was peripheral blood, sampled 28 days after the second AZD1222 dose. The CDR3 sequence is CASSTRGEAFF. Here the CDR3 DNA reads TGTGCCAGCAGCACCAGGGGTGAAGCTTTCTTT.